This T cell receptor (beta chain) emerged from a study of cytomegalovirus exposure and HLA in healthy donors. Notes on the study in general: Another analysis was done later, and it associated roughly 15,000 TCR beta sequences with HLA alleles at 0.05 false discovery rate.

Turning to this clone: As yet, its antigen is unknown.

The PCR had 60 Vbeta and 13 Jbeta primers. Using immunoSEQ multiplex PCR, the repertoire was profiled, and TCRdb retains in-frame clones only, with some absent. In the table there are about 150,000 clones, approximately 57% of which are singletons. CDR1 and CDR2 from the germline V gene are MNHEY and SMNVEV (reference sequence). This CDR3 is built from 15 residues. The V gene lost 3 bases and the J gene lost 3 bases, with 13 bases spanning the gap. Sequencing used PBMCs. The sequence was collected from a male donor in good health and CMV-seronegative. V gene TRBV27 combines with J gene TRBJ2-3; D perhaps matches TRBD2 (5 bases). The CDR3 here is CASSFGPSGTDTQYF. The CDR3, as DNA: TGTGCCAGCAGTTTCGGACCAAGCGGTACAGATACGCAGTATTTT.